This T cell receptor beta chain is drawn from a study of shared clonotypes between healthy human individuals. Whole-study context: Donors were a couple of women and three men aged 18 to 49. Study-level points and caveats: Among a few donors, roughly 5% of naive CD4 clonotypes were found in common. The study found lower generation probabilities in non-shared clonotypes than in those shared by all four donors.

The naive CD8 subset, CD45RO-negative cells positively selected for CCR7, excluded terminally differentiated effector memory CD45RA+ cells. Germline-derived CDR1 and CDR2 are MNHEY and SMNVEV (reference sequence). This CDR3 comprises 12 residues. The germline V and J ends were trimmed by 2 bases and 5 bases, with 4 bases remaining between them. On this clone: Its specificity is unknown.

Repertoires were generated with immunoSEQ multiplex PCR, while TCRdb's copy carries only in-frame clones and drops some. The sample includes millions of clones, about 93% of them seen just once. Sequencing used naive CD8+ T cells from PBMCs. This TCR was recovered from a man younger than 35 in good health. Some clones in this sample may be carry-over from other donors' samples. The chain combines TRBV27 with TRBJ2-1; unclear D gene. The CDR3 nucleotides read TGTGCCAGCAGTTTAACACACAATGAGCAGTTCTTC. Protein product: CASSLTHNEQFF.